The 24 T cell receptor beta chains below come from one sample, sequenced in a study of shared T cell receptors in the human thymus. Clones were read by immunoSEQ multiplex PCR, and TCRdb kept only the in-frame ones, dropping some. The sample contains approximately 730,000 clones, approximately 85% of which appear only once. The sample also formed part of further work on human thymus T cells.

The sequenced sample was thymocytes. Receptors originate from a girl younger than two with a congenital heart defect.

The chain combines TRBV4-1 with TRBJ2-3; tentative D call: TRBD2 (6 bases). Germline V gives CDR1 MGHRA, CDR2 YSYEKL. The CDR3 is 17 residues long. V was pared by 0 bases and J by 4 bases, with 17 bases between. This chain's CDR3 is CASSQDGTGTGADTQYF. The CDR3 DNA reads as TGCGCCAGCAGCCAAGATGGGACCGGGACGGGAGCAGATACGCAGTATTTT.

The V and J genes are TRBV4-3 and TRBJ2-3, with TRBD2 identical over 10 bases. After removal of 4 bases from V and 2 bases from J, the junction contained 3 bases not matched to a gene. From germline, CDR1 is LGHNA and CDR2 YSLEER. CDR3 length equals 15 residues. In DNA form, the CDR3 reads TGCGCCAGCAGCCGGGGGACTAGCGACACAGATACGCAGTATTTT. Residues: CASSRGTSDTDTQYF.

The chain joins TRBV14 to TRBJ1-3; D not resolved. CDR3 size: 16 residues. V was trimmed by 2 bases and J by 6 bases, leaving 17 bases between them. Germline V CDR1 and CDR2: SGHDN, FVKESK. Here the CDR3 DNA reads TGTGCCAGCAGCCAAAGCCCCCTAGGCAAGGAAAACACCATATATTTT. It encodes CASSQSPLGKENTIYF.

This chain joins TRBV6-1 and TRBJ2-7; no firm D call. Germline V gene sequence: CDR1 MNHNS, CDR2 SASEGT. The CDR3 length is 15 residues. Deletions cut 4 bases from V and 2 bases from J, with 15 bases between. This chain's CDR3 is CASSASELDPYEQYF. DNA of the CDR3: TGTGCCAGCAGTGCGAGCGAGTTGGATCCCTACGAGCAGTACTTC.

The chain links TRBV29-1 to TRBJ1-1; 7 bases line up with TRBD1. V shed 0 bases and J 1 base; nucleotides not matched to a gene: 11. The CDR3 loop spans 17 amino acids. The germline V gene encodes CDR1 SQVTM and CDR2 ANQGSEA. The CDR3 sequence is CSVEEFRDSETNTEAFF. The DNA for the CDR3 is TGCAGCGTTGAAGAATTCCGGGACAGCGAAACGAACACTGAAGCTTTCTTT.

The chain has TRBV10-3 and TRBJ1-1, with a weak D call TRBD1 (6 bases). CDR1 and CDR2 (germline): ENHRY, SYGVKD. The V end was cut by 3 bases, the J end by 0 bases, with 17 bases between. The CDR3 runs 17 residues. The CDR3 nucleotides are TGTGCCATCAGTGAAGAGGGGGTAGAGGGGATGAACACTGAAGCTTTCTTT. This gives the protein CAISEEGVEGMNTEAFF.

The V gene is TRBV4-1, the J gene TRBJ2-5, with a tentative D call TRBD2 (5 bases). Per the germline V gene, CDR1 is MGHRA and CDR2 is YSYEKL. V lost 3 bases and J 5 bases, leaving 16 bases between the germline ends. The CDR3 sequence is 15 residues long. The CDR3 bases are TGCGCCAGCAGCCATAGTCCCGGCCCGGGGGAGACCCAGTACTTC. It encodes CASSHSPGPGETQYF.

V and J are TRBV7-9 and TRBJ1-6, with TRBD1 identical over 7 bases. Trimming removed 1 base from V and 9 bases from J; junction bases left unmatched: 9. The CDR3 is 16 residues long. Germline V gene sequence: CDR1 SEHNR, CDR2 FQNEAQ (reference sequence). The CDR3, as DNA: TGTGCCAGCAGCTTAGTCGCTGACAGGGTCACTTCACCCCTCCACTTT. Amino acids: CASSLVADRVTSPLHF.

V gene TRBV5-6 combines with J gene TRBJ2-5; TRBD2 matches at 7 bases. J was trimmed by 3 bases and V by 2 bases; bases with no gene match: 4. From germline, CDR1 is SGHDT and CDR2 YYEEEE. This CDR3 is 14 amino acids long. The chain's CDR3 is CASSFPGGKETQYF. The CDR3 nucleotides read TGTGCCAGCAGCTTCCCGGGAGGAAAAGAGACCCAGTACTTC.

The CDR3 sequence: CSARTGSIYEQYF. The CDR3 DNA reads TGCAGCGCACGGACAGGGTCCATATACGAGCAGTACTTC. The chain is built from TRBV29-1 and TRBJ2-7, with 8 positions matching TRBD1. This CDR3 has 13 amino acids. Germline-derived CDR1 and CDR2 are SQVTM and ANQGSEA. After removal of 7 bases from V and 4 bases from J, the junction contained 9 bases not matched to a gene.

Notes on this clone: Other DNA sequences in this sample translate to the same CDR3. The genes are TRBV7-2 and TRBJ2-5, with 7 bases aligning to TRBD2. The CDR3 sequence is 14 residues long. CDR1 and CDR2 (germline): SGHTA, FQGNSA. V shed 1 base, J shed 2 bases, and the junction held 1 base outside the gene matches. The CDR3 region has the DNA TGTGCCAGCAGCTTAGGCGGGGGACAAGAGACCCAGTACTTC. Translated: CASSLGGGQETQYF.

The V and J genes are TRBV2 and TRBJ2-1; TRBD2 is a possible D gene (7 bases). The germline V gene has CDR1 SNHLY and CDR2 FYNNEI. V lost 1 base and J 4 bases, leaving 20 bases between the germline ends. The CDR3 runs to 18 residues. The CDR3 nucleotides read TGTGCCAGCAGTGAAGTTCCCCCGTGGGGGGGGCCATACAATGAGCAGTTCTTC. Residues: CASSEVPPWGGPYNEQFF.

This clone has just one count. The chain combines TRBV7-9 with TRBJ1-2; weak D call: TRBD1 (5 bases). The CDR3 is 15 amino acids. CDR1 and CDR2 from the germline V gene are SEHNR and FQNEAQ (reference sequence). Trimming cost V 1 base and J 4 bases, with 13 bases left between them. The CDR3: CASSLGRGEGYGYTF. The CDR3 coding sequence is TGTGCCAGCAGCTTAGGTCGGGGGGAGGGCTATGGCTACACCTTC.

This clone was observed a few times. The rearrangement uses TRBV19 and TRBJ2-1; the match to TRBD1 covers 7 bases. CDR1 is LNHDA, CDR2 SQIVND, per germline (reference sequence). The J segment lost 0 bases and the V segment lost 5 bases, leaving 4 bases of the junction unmatched. The CDR3 is 15 amino acids. The CDR3 protein is CASSGGQSSYNEQFF. The CDR3 DNA follows: TGTGCCAGTAGTGGGGGACAGTCCTCCTACAATGAGCAGTTCTTC.

The rearrangement links TRBV28 to TRBJ1-3, with 8 positions matching TRBD1. Looked up from germline, CDR1 is MDHEN and CDR2 is SYDVKM. Trimming at V came to 2 bases and at J to 3 bases, leaving 9 bases not matched to a gene. CDR3 size: 17 residues. CDR3 in amino acids: CASSLDPPQGGGNTIYF. The CDR3 DNA reads TGTGCCAGCAGTTTAGACCCCCCACAGGGGGGTGGAAACACCATATATTTT.

This chain connects TRBV19 to TRBJ2-7; 7 bases map to TRBD2. The CDR3 consists of 15 residues. Germline V lookup: CDR1 LNHDA, CDR2 SQIVND (reference sequence). The ends lost 5 bases at V and 2 bases at J; junction bases unmatched: 9. The CDR3 protein is CASSGSGGQTYEQYF. In nucleotides, the CDR3 is TGTGCCAGTAGTGGCTCGGGGGGTCAAACCTACGAGCAGTACTTC.

V usage is TRBV7-2 and J usage is TRBJ1-6; no definite D call. The CDR3 sequence is 17 residues long. Trimming shortened V by 6 bases and J by 2 bases, and 17 bases separated the two germline ends. Germline V gene lookup returns CDR1 SGHTA and CDR2 FQGNSA. DNA for the CDR3: TGTGCCAGCAGATACAAGGCGGGTCAGCCCTATAATTCACCCCTCCACTTT. Its translation: CASRYKAGQPYNSPLHF.

This clone showed up just a few times. This chain links TRBV19 with TRBJ2-3; D gene unclear. Germline loops: CDR1 LNHDA, CDR2 SQIVND (reference sequence). Trimming stripped 1 base from V and 1 base from J, with 6 bases between. This CDR3 is 14 amino acids long. The CDR3, as DNA: TGTGCCAGTAGTATAGCAGCGCGCACAGATACGCAGTATTTT. Protein: CASSIAARTDTQYF.

The CDR3 nucleotides read TGCAGTGCAGGGGTGGGCACTGAAGCTTTCTTT. Its protein is CSAGVGTEAFF. The chain uses TRBV20-1 and TRBJ1-1, with a tentative D call TRBD1 (5 bases). The CDR3 covers 11 residues. The germline V and J ends were trimmed by 6 bases and 4 bases, with 9 bases remaining between them. The germline V gene has CDR1 DFQATT and CDR2 SNEGSKA (reference sequence).

The V and J genes are TRBV6-6 and TRBJ1-2; a weak D match, TRBD1 (5 bases). The CDR3 runs 14 residues. V gave up 7 bases and J gave up 7 bases, with 19 bases separating them. CDR1 and CDR2 (germline): MNHNY, SVGAGI (reference sequence). CDR3 sequence (DNA): TGTGCCAGCATCTCCGGGGGAACCCTGGGTGGCTACACCTTC. Amino acids: CASISGGTLGGYTF.

The chain uses TRBV5-1 and TRBJ1-4; TRBD1 is a possible D gene (6 bases). V gave up 4 bases and J gave up 4 bases, with 14 bases separating them. CDR1 SGHRS and CDR2 YFSETQ come from the germline V gene. The CDR3 loop spans 15 amino acids. The CDR3 DNA follows: TGCGCCAGCAGCGGGCGGGGGCACGTTAATGAAAAACTGTTTTTT. It codes for CASSGRGHVNEKLFF.

The rearrangement links TRBV19 to TRBJ1-1, with a possible D match to TRBD1 (6 bases). V dropped 5 bases and J dropped 0 bases, with 13 bases sitting between them. This CDR3 has 15 amino acids. Germline assignment: CDR1 LNHDA and CDR2 SQIVND (reference sequence). CDR3 loop: CASSGSTGLNTEAFF. The CDR3 DNA sequence: TGTGCCAGTAGTGGATCCACAGGGCTGAACACTGAAGCTTTCTTT. The full variable domain, in which reference TRBV19 and TRBJ1-1 provide the parts outside the CDR3, is DGGITQSPKYLFRKEGQNVTLSCEQNLNHDAMYWYRQDPGQGLRLIYYSQIVNDFQKGDIAEGYSVSREKKESFPLTVTSAQKNPTAFYLCASSGSTGLNTEAFFGQGTRLTVV.

The V call is TRBV7-2, the J call TRBJ1-6; D is unclear. CDR3 length: 17 residues. Trimming left V 1 base short and J 1 base short, with 11 bases between. Per the germline V gene, CDR1 is SGHTA and CDR2 is FQGNSA. CDR3 region: CASSLGGVGSYNSPLHF. Written as DNA, the CDR3 is TGTGCCAGCAGCTTAGGCGGGGTAGGGTCCTATAATTCACCCCTCCACTTT.

The chain couples TRBV5-1 to TRBJ1-2, with TRBD1 matching 10 bases. The trim removed 4 bases at V and 4 bases at J, leaving 4 bases unmatched. This CDR3 has 14 residues. CDR1 SGHRS and CDR2 YFSETQ come from the germline V gene. CDR3 DNA: TGCGCCAGCAGCCCACGGACAGGGGGCTATGGCTACACCTTC. Translated: CASSPRTGGYGYTF.